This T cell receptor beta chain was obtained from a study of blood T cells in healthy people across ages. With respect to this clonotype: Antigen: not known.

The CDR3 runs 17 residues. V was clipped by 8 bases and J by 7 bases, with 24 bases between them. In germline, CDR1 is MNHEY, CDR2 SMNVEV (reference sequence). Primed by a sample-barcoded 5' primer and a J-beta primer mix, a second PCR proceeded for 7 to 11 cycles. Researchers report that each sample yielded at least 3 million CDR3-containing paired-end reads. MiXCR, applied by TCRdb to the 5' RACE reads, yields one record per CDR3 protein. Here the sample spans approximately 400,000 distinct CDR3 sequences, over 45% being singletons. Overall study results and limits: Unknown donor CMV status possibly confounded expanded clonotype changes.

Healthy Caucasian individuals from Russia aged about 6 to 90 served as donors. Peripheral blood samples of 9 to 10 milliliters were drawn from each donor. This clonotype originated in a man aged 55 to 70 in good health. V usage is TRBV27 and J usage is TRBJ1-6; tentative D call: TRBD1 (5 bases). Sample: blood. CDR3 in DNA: TGTGCCAGCGGCTTCTCCTCCGGGACCCCCGGGAATTCACCCCTCCACTTT. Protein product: CASGFSSGTPGNSPLHF.